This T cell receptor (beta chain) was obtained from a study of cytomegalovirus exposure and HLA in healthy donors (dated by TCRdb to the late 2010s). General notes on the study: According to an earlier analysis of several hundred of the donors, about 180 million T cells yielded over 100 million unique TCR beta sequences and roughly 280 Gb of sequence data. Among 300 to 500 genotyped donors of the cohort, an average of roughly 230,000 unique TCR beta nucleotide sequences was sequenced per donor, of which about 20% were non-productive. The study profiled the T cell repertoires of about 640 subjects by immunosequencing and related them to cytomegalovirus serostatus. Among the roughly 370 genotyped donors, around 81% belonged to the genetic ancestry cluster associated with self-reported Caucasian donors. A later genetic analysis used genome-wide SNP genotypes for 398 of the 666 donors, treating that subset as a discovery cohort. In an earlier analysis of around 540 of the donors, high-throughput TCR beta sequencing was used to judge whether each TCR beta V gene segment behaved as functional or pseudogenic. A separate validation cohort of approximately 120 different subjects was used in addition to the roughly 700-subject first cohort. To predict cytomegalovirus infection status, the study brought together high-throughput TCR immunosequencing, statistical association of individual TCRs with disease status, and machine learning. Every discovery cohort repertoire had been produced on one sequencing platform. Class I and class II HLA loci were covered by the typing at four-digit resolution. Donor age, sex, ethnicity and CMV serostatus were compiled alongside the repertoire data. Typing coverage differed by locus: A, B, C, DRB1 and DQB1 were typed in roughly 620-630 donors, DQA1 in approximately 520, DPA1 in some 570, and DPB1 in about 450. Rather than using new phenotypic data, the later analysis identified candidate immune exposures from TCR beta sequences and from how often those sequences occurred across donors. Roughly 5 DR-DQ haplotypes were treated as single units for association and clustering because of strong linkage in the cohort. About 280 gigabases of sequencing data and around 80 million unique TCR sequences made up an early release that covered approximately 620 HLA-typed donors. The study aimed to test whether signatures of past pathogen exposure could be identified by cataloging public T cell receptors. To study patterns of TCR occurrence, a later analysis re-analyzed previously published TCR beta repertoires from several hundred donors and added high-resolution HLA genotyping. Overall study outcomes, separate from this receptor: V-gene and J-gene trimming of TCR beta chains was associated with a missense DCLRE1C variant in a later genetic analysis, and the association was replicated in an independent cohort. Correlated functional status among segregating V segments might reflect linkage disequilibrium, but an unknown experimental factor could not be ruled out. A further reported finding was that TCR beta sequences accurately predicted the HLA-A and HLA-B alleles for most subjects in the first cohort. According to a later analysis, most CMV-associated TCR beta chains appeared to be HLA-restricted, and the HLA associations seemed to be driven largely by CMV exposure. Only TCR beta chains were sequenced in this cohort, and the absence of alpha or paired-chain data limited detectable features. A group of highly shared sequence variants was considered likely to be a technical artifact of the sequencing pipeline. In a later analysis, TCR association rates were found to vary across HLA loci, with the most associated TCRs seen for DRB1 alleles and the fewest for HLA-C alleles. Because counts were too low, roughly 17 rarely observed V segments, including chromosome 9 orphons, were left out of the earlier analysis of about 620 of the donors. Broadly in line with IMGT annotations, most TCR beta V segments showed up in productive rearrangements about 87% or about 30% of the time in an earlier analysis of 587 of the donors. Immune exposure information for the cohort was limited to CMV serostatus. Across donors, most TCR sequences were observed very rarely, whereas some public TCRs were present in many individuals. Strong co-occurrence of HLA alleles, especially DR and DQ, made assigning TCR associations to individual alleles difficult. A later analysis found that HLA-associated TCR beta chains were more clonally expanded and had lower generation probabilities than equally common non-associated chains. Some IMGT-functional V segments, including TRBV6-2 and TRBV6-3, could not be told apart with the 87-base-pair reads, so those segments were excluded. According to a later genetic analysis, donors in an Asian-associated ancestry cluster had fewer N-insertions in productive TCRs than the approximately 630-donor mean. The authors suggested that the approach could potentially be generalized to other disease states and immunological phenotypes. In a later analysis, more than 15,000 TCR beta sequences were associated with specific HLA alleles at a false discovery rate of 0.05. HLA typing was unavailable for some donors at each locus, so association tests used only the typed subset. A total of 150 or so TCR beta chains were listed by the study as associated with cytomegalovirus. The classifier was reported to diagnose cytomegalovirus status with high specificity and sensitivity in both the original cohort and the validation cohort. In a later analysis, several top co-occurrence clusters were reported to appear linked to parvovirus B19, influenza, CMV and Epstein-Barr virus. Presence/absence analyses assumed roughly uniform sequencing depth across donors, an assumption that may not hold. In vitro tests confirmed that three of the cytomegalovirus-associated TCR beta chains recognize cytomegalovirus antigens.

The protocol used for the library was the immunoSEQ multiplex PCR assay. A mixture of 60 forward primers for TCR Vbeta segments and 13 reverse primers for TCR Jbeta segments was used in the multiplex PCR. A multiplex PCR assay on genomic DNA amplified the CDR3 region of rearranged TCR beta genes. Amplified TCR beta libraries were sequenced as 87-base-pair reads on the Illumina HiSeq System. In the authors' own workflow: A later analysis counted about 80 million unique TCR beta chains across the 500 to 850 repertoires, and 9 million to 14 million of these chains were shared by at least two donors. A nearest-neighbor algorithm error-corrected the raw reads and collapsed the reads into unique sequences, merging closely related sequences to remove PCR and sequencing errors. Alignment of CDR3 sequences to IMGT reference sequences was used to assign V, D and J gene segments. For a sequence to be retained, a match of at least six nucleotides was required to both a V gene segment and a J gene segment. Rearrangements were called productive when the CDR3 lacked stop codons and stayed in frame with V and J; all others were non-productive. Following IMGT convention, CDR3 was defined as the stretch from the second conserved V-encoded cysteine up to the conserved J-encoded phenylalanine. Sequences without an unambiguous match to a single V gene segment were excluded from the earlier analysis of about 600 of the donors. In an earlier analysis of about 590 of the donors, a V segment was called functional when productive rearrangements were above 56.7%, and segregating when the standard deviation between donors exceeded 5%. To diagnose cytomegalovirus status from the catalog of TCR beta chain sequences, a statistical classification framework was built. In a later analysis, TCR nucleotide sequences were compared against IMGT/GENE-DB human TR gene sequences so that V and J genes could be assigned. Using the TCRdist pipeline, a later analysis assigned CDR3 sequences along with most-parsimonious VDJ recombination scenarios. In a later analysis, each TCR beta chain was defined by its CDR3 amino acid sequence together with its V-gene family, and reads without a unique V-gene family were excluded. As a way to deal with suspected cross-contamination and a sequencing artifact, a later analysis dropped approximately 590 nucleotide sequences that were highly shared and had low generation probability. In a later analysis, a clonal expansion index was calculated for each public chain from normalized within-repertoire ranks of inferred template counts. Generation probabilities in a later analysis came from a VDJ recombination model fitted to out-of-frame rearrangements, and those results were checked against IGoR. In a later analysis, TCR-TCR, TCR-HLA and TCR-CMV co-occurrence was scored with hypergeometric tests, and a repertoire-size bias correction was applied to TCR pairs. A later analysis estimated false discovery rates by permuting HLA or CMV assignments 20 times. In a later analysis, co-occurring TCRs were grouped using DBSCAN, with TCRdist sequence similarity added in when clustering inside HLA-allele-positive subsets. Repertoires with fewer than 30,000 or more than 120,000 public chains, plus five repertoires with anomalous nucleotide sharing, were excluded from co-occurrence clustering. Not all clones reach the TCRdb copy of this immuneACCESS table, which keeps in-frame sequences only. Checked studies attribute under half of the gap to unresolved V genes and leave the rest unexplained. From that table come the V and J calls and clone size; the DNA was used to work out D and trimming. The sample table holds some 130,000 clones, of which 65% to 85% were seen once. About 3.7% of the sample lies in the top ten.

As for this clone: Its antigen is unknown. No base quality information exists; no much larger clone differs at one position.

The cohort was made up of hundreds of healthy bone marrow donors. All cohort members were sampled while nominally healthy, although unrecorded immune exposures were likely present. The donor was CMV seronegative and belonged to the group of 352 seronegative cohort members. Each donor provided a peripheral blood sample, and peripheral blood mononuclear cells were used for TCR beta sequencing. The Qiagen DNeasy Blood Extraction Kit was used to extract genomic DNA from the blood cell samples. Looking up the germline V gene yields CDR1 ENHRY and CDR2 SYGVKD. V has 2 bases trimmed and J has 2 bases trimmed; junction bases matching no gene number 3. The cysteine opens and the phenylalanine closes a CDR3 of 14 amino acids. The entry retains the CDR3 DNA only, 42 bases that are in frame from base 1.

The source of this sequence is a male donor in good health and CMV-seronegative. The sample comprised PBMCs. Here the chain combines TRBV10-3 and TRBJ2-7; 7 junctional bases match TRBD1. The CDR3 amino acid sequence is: CAISEPTGPYEQYF. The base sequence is TGTGCCATCAGTGAGCCGACAGGGCCCTACGAGCAGTACTTC.